This T cell receptor beta chain was observed in a study of cytomegalovirus exposure and HLA in healthy donors (dated by TCRdb to about 2017). With respect to the entire study: In an earlier analysis of fewer than 750 of the donors, less than 350 Gb of sequence data and just under 120 million unique TCR beta sequences from about 190 million T cells were reported. Along with the approximately 650-subject first cohort, a separate validation cohort of over a hundred different subjects was used. Rather than drawing on any new phenotypic data, the later analysis identified candidate immune exposures from TCR beta sequences and the way those sequences occurred across donors. A later genetic analysis used genome-wide SNP genotypes for about 65% of the roughly 670 donors, treating that subset as a discovery cohort. HLA typing included class I and class II loci at four-digit resolution. In an earlier analysis of over 550 of the donors, high-throughput TCR beta sequencing was used to judge whether each TCR beta V gene segment behaved as functional or pseudogenic. To study patterns of TCR occurrence, a later analysis re-analyzed previously published TCR beta repertoires from 666 donors and added high-resolution HLA genotyping. Every repertoire in the discovery cohort had been generated on one and the same sequencing platform. High-throughput TCR immunosequencing, statistical association of individual TCRs with disease status, and machine learning were combined to predict cytomegalovirus infection status. Typing coverage varied by locus: roughly 629-640 donors for A, B, C, DRB1 and DQB1; approximately 520 for DQA1; 600 to 610 for DPA1; around 450 for DPB1. Among the approximately 400 genotyped donors, around 79% belonged to the genetic ancestry cluster associated with self-reported Caucasian donors. Roughly five DR-DQ haplotypes were handled as single units for association and clustering because linkage in the cohort was strong. An early release covering roughly 640 HLA-typed donors comprised about 290 gigabases of sequencing data and around 80 million unique TCR sequences. Donor age, sex, ethnicity and CMV serostatus were collected together with the repertoire data. The study aimed to test whether signatures of past pathogen exposure could be identified by cataloging public T cell receptors. Using immunosequencing, the study profiled T cell repertoires from approximately 700 subjects and related those repertoires to cytomegalovirus serostatus. Among some 400 genotyped donors of the cohort, an average of approximately 200,000 unique TCR beta nucleotide sequences was sequenced per donor, of which about 18% were non-productive.

A word on this clone: This clone's antigen is unknown.

Libraries were prepared through the immunoSEQ multiplex PCR assay. For the multiplex PCR, a mixture combining 60 forward primers for TCR Vbeta segments and 13 reverse primers for TCR Jbeta segments was used. Amplification of the CDR3 region of rearranged TCR beta genes was performed with a multiplex PCR assay on genomic DNA. Amplified TCR beta libraries were sequenced as 87-base-pair reads on the Illumina HiSeq System. In the source study's methods: A later analysis counted some 80 million unique TCR beta chains across the approximately 700 repertoires, and 9.5 million to 11 million of these chains were shared by at least two donors. To remove PCR and sequencing errors, raw reads were error-corrected and collapsed into unique sequences using a nearest-neighbor algorithm that merged closely related sequences. CDR3 sequences were aligned to IMGT reference sequences to assign V, D and J gene segments. For a sequence to be retained, a match of at least six nucleotides was required to both a V gene segment and a J gene segment. A rearrangement was called productive if the CDR3 had no stop codons and remained in frame with V and J, and every other rearrangement was called non-productive. CDR3 was defined by IMGT convention, running from the second conserved V-encoded cysteine to the conserved J-encoded phenylalanine. The earlier analysis of some 600 of the donors excluded sequences that lacked an unambiguous match to a single V gene segment. An earlier analysis of just under 600 of the donors called V segments functional above 56.7% productive rearrangements and segregating when the between-donor standard deviation exceeded 5%. A statistical classification framework was built for diagnosing cytomegalovirus status from the catalog of TCR beta chain sequences. V and J gene assignment, in a later analysis, came from comparing TCR nucleotide sequences with IMGT/GENE-DB human TR gene sequences. In a later analysis, CDR3 sequences and most-parsimonious VDJ recombination scenarios were assigned using the TCRdist pipeline. In a later analysis, each TCR beta chain was defined by its CDR3 amino acid sequence together with its V-gene family, and reads without a unique V-gene family were excluded. As a way to deal with suspected cross-contamination and a sequencing artifact, a later analysis dropped 640 or so nucleotide sequences that were highly shared and had low generation probability. For each public chain, a later analysis derived a clonal expansion index from normalized ranks of inferred template counts within each repertoire. A later analysis computed generation probabilities with a VDJ recombination model fitted to out-of-frame rearrangements, and checked the results against IGoR. A later analysis scored TCR-TCR, TCR-HLA and TCR-CMV co-occurrence with hypergeometric tests, applying a repertoire-size bias correction to TCR pairs. To estimate false discovery rates, a later analysis permuted the HLA or CMV assignments 20 times. In a later analysis, co-occurring TCRs were grouped using DBSCAN, and TCRdist sequence similarity was added for clustering within HLA-allele-positive subsets. For co-occurrence clustering, repertoires with fewer than 30,000 or more than 120,000 public chains were excluded, along with roughly 5 repertoires with anomalous nucleotide sharing. TCRdb mirrors the immuneACCESS table, restricted to in-frame sequences. Some clones are absent from its copies; in checked studies, under half trace to an unresolved V gene, and the reason for the others is unknown. Clone size and V and J calls were adopted from that table, with D and trimming inferred from the DNA. This sample's records show about 160,000 clones. Around 1.9% of the sample lies in the top ten.

On the study overall, not on this receptor specifically: A later analysis reported that several top co-occurrence clusters appeared linked to parvovirus B19, influenza, CMV and Epstein-Barr virus. The classifier was reported to diagnose cytomegalovirus status with high specificity and sensitivity in both the original cohort and the validation cohort. In a later analysis, HLA-associated TCR beta chains showed more clonal expansion and lower generation probabilities than non-associated chains that were equally common. According to a later analysis, most CMV-associated TCR beta chains appeared to be HLA-restricted, and the HLA associations seemed to be driven largely by CMV exposure. This cohort had only TCR beta chains sequenced, and the lack of alpha or paired-chain data limited which features could be detected. When HLA alleles, especially DR and DQ, strongly co-occurred, TCR associations were difficult to assign to individual alleles. Roughly uniform sequencing depth across donors was assumed in presence/absence analyses, although this assumption may not hold. According to the authors, the approach could potentially be generalized to other disease states and immunological phenotypes. A later analysis found that TCR association rates varied across HLA loci, with DRB1 alleles showing the most associated TCRs and HLA-C alleles the fewest. Across donors, most TCR sequences were observed very rarely, whereas some public TCRs were present in many individuals. An association between a missense DCLRE1C variant and V-gene and J-gene trimming of TCR beta chains was found in a later genetic analysis and replicated in an independent cohort. In an earlier analysis of some 540 of the donors, most TCR beta V segments appeared in productive rearrangements about 90% or about 30% of the time, broadly matching IMGT annotations. For the cohort, immune exposure information was limited to CMV serostatus. A further reported finding was that TCR beta sequences accurately predicted the HLA-A and HLA-B alleles for most subjects in the first cohort. In a later genetic analysis, fewer N-insertions in productive TCRs were reported among donors in an Asian-associated ancestry cluster than the roughly 710-donor mean. At a false discovery rate of 0.05, a later analysis linked roughly 17,000 TCR beta sequences to specific HLA alleles. Because counts were too low, seventeen rarely observed V segments, including chromosome 9 orphons, were left out of the earlier analysis of 587 of the donors. Because HLA typing was missing for some donors at each locus, association tests included only the typed subset. In vitro tests confirmed that a few of the cytomegalovirus-associated TCR beta chains recognize cytomegalovirus antigens. In the study, some 160 TCR beta chains were listed as associated with cytomegalovirus. Correlated functional status among segregating V segments might reflect linkage disequilibrium, but an unknown experimental factor could not be ruled out. The sequencing pipeline was judged likely to have produced a cluster of highly shared sequence variants as a technical artifact.

The cohort was made up of roughly 670 healthy bone marrow donors. Cohort members were all nominally healthy when sampled, although unrecorded immune exposures were likely present. The donor tested CMV seronegative and was one of the 352 seronegative cohort members. A peripheral blood sample was provided by each donor, and peripheral blood mononuclear cells were used for TCR beta sequencing. Genomic DNA was extracted from the blood cell samples with the Qiagen DNeasy Blood Extraction Kit. This receptor was obtained from a man aged 25-45 years in good health and CMV-seronegative. The sequenced material came from PBMCs.

For the CDR3, the sequence is CASSYRGNQPQHF. The sequenced DNA is TGTGCCAGCAGCTACAGGGGCAATCAGCCCCAGCATTTT. This chain joins TRBV7-2 to TRBJ1-5; tentative D gene TRBD1, with 6 bases matching. The germline V gene specifies SGHTA as CDR1 and FQGNSA as CDR2. From the cysteine up to the phenylalanine, the CDR3 has a length of 13 residues. Only the CDR3 region is kept as DNA, spanning 39 bases read in frame from base 1. V sheds 4 bases and J sheds 2 bases, leaving 6 bases between their ends.